These 28 T cell receptor beta chains came from one sample sequenced in a study of CD8+CD57+ T cells in acquired aplastic anemia. The template used for profiling TCR beta VDJ and CDR3 was genomic DNA. TCRdb itself ran the reads through MiXCR, one entry per CDR3 protein. The sample shows around 140,000 distinct CDR3 sequences, around two fifths of them seen only once. The specimen sequenced was sorted CD4+, CD8+, or CD8+CD57+ T cells (not recorded which) from PBMCs. All receptors come from a human donor in good health, serving as a control.

The chain employs TRBV10-2 and TRBJ1-2; unclear D gene. Trimming left V 11 bases short and J 2 bases short, with 9 bases between. The CDR3 length is 11 residues. The germline gives CDR1 WSHSY, CDR2 SAAADI. The CDR3 protein is CAGTVNYGYTF. CDR3 nucleotide sequence: TGCGCCGGTACCGTAAACTATGGCTACACCTTC.

This clonotype was observed a few times. The chain is built from TRBV15 and TRBJ2-4; 9 bases are shared with TRBD1. J was trimmed by 3 bases and V by 10 bases; bases with no gene match: 4. Germline CDR1 reads LNHNV; CDR2 reads YYDKDF (reference sequence). CDR3 size: 13 residues. CDR3 in amino acids: CASSGQGKNIQYF. The CDR3 DNA reads TGTGCCAGTTCGGGACAGGGCAAAAACATTCAGTACTTC.

This clonotype occurred many times. The chain employs TRBV2 and TRBJ1-1; D unclear. CDR1 is SNHLY, CDR2 FYNNEI, per germline. The germline V and J ends were trimmed by 5 bases and 4 bases, with 11 bases remaining between them. The CDR3 is 13 residues long. CDR3 nucleotide sequence: TGTGCCAGCAGTCAAGGAGTGGGCACTGAAGCTTTCTTT. It specifies CASSQGVGTEAFF. The complete variable domain, with remaining parts taken from reference TRBV2 and TRBJ1-1, reads EPEVTQTPSHQVTQMGQEVILRCVPISNHLYFYWYRQILGQKVEFLVSFYNNEISEKSEIFDDQFSVERPDGSNFTLKIRSTKLEDSAMYFCASSQGVGTEAFFGQGTRLTVV.

This clonotype was counted ten times or more. The chain joins TRBV6-5 to TRBJ1-1; 7 nucleotides align to TRBD1. CDR3 length equals 14 residues. V lost 5 bases, J lost 0 bases, and 3 bases stayed unmatched. Per germline, CDR1 MNHEY and CDR2 SVGAGI. In DNA, the CDR3 is TGTGCCAGCAGTCGGGACAGCTTGAACACTGAAGCTTTCTTT. The encoded protein is CASSRDSLNTEAFF.

This clonotype has ten or more counts. The chain combines TRBV20-1 with TRBJ2-1; 11 bases are shared with TRBD2. Germline CDR1 is DFQATT and CDR2 is SNEGSKA (reference sequence). CDR3 size: 15 residues. CDR3 nucleotides: TGCAGGTTTAGCGGGAGGGAAACATCCTACAATGAGCAGTTCTTC. Its translation: CRFSGRETSYNEQFF.

This chain uses TRBV24-1 with TRBJ1-4; 10 bases map to TRBD1. The J segment lost 5 bases and the V segment lost 7 bases, leaving 3 bases of the junction unmatched. The CDR3 sequence is 14 residues long. Germline V gene data show CDR1 as KGHDR and CDR2 as SFDVKD. CDR3 amino acids: CATRETGGNEKLFF. The CDR3 nucleotides read TGTGCCACCAGGGAGACAGGGGGCAATGAAAAACTGTTTTTT.

This clonotype was detected many times. V and J are TRBV24-1 and TRBJ1-2; no firm D call. There are 8 residues in the CDR3. CDR1 is KGHDR, CDR2 SFDVKD, per germline. CDR3 protein: CANYGYTF. The DNA for the CDR3 is TGTGCTAACTATGGCTACACCTTC.

A word on this clonotype: A junction end diverges from the germline sequence, so it may reflect a read error. The chain links TRBV7-6 to TRBJ2-7; D is possibly TRBD1 (6 bases). CDR1 SGHVS and CDR2 FNYEAQ come from the germline V gene. This CDR3 region has 13 residues. The chain's CDR3 is CASSGRGTYEQHF. CDR3 DNA sequence: TGTGCCAGCAGCGGCAGGGGCACCTACGAGCAGCACTTC.

This clonotype has just a few counts. The genes are TRBV6-1 and TRBJ1-2; weak D call: TRBD1 (5 bases). V shed 2 bases and J shed 8 bases, with 18 bases lying between them. CDR1 and CDR2 from the germline V gene are MNHNS and SASEGT. This CDR3 comprises 15 residues. The CDR3 sequence is CASSEKGLVFRGYTF. CDR3 bases: TGTGCCAGCAGTGAAAAGGGGCTGGTATTTAGGGGCTACACCTTC.

There are many counts of this clonotype. V usage is TRBV6-5 and J usage is TRBJ1-2; maybe TRBD1 (6 bases). This CDR3 has 14 amino acids. Germline CDR1 and CDR2: MNHEY and SVGAGI. Trimming pared 6 bases from V and 7 bases from J, leaving 18 bases between. The CDR3 sequence is CASSSGGGVRGYTF. CDR3 DNA sequence: TGTGCCAGCAGCTCCGGGGGGGGCGTTCGTGGCTACACCTTC.

The chain carries TRBV2 and TRBJ1-1, with 9 nucleotides matching TRBD1. Germline assignment: CDR1 SNHLY and CDR2 FYNNEI. J was trimmed by 5 bases and V by 6 bases; bases with no gene match: 4. The CDR3 extends over 13 amino acids. The CDR3 loop reads CASSGTGMTEAFF. CDR3 nucleotides: TGTGCCAGCAGCGGGACAGGGATGACTGAAGCTTTCTTT.

The sample holds many counts of this clonotype. This chain connects TRBV5-1 to TRBJ2-1, with D perhaps TRBD2 (6 bases). V shed 0 bases and J shed 6 bases, with 7 bases lying between them. The CDR3 runs 13 residues. Germline loops: CDR1 SGHRS, CDR2 YFSETQ. CDR3 nucleotide sequence: TGCGCCAGCAGCTTGGGGGGACTCAATGAGCAGTTCTTC. Residues: CASSLGGLNEQFF.

This clonotype was seen repeatedly, ten times or more. This sequence joins TRBV6-1 and TRBJ1-4, with D possibly being TRBD1 (6 bases). V shed 5 bases and J shed 8 bases, with 18 bases lying between them. The CDR3 runs 15 residues. From germline, CDR1 is MNHNS and CDR2 SASEGT. The CDR3 coding sequence is TGTGCCAGCAGTACCGGGGGCAGGGGTTACGAAAAACTGTTTTTT. It yields the protein CASSTGGRGYEKLFF.

This rearrangement joins TRBV7-9 to TRBJ2-7, with D possibly matching TRBD2 (6 bases). Trimming cost V 2 bases and J 5 bases, with 13 bases left between them. The CDR3 contains 14 residues. CDR1 SEHNR and CDR2 FQNEAQ come from the germline V gene (reference sequence). The CDR3 DNA sequence: TGTGCCAGCAGCTTACGGGGGACGGAAAACGAGCAGTACTTC. Its translation is CASSLRGTENEQYF.

In the case of this clonotype: An end of the junction differs from the germline gene, which may be a read error. V usage is TRBV4-1 and J usage is TRBJ1-4, with a weak D call TRBD1 (5 bases). This CDR3 has 20 amino acids. Germline V gene sequence: CDR1 MGHRA, CDR2 YSYEKL. The chain's CDR3 is CASSQPRGIKGLSTNEELFF. The CDR3 DNA reads TGCGCCAGCAGCCAGCCGCGGGGGATAAAAGGGCTCTCAACTAATGAAGAACTGTTTTTT.

The chain combines TRBV6-2 or TRBV6-3 with TRBJ2-1; 14 bases map to TRBD2. The CDR3 has 20 amino acids. Germline-derived CDR1 and CDR2 are MNHEY and SVGEGT. V lost 0 bases and J lost 0; bases outside the gene matches: 7. The CDR3 region has the DNA TGTGCCAGCAGTTACTCTCGGACTAGCGGGGGGCTTAGCTCCTACAATGAGCAGTTCTTC. Amino acid sequence: CASSYSRTSGGLSSYNEQFF.

This clonotype has a count of ten or more. The chain employs TRBV30 and TRBJ1-5, with 8 nucleotides matching TRBD1. With V trimmed by 1 base and J by 0 bases, 2 bases remained unmatched. Germline CDR1 reads GTSNPN; CDR2 reads SVGIG (reference sequence). The CDR3 runs 15 residues. In nucleotides, the CDR3 is TGTGCCTGGAGTGGACAGGGGTATAGCAATCAGCCCCAGCATTTT. Its protein is CAWSGQGYSNQPQHF.

Points on this clonotype: Being one base from a much bigger clone, this may be a read error. No conserved phenylalanine or tryptophan is present at the end of the CDR3, so a read error is the likely explanation. The chain is built from TRBV5-1 and TRBJ1-4; TRBD1 agrees at 7 bases. The CDR3 contains 13 residues. Losses at the gene ends were 4 bases for V and 7 bases for J; bases not matched to a gene: 4. Germline CDR1 and CDR2: SGHRS and YFSETQ. In nucleotides, the CDR3 is TGCGCCAGCAGCCTCCAGGGGGGTGAAAAACTGTTTCTT. Protein sequence: CASSLQGGEKLFL.

The chain recombines TRBV2 with TRBJ1-2; 7 bases line up with TRBD1. This CDR3 is built from 12 residues. Losses at the gene ends were 5 bases for V and 12 bases for J; bases not matched to a gene: 9. The germline CDR1 and CDR2 sequences are SNHLY and FYNNEI. CDR3 sequence: CASSTDRVGNTF. DNA of the CDR3: TGTGCCAGCAGTACTGACAGGGTTGGAAACACCTTC.

The rearrangement uses TRBV6-1 and TRBJ1-1; no clear D. Trimming cost V 8 bases and J 11 bases, with 18 bases left between them. CDR1 and CDR2 (germline): MNHNS, SASEGT. The CDR3 has 12 amino acids. The CDR3 DNA reads TGTGCCAGCCTAATCAACCTTGGAGAGGCTTTCTTT. As protein: CASLINLGEAFF.

This clonotype was seen ten or more times. CDR3 residues: CATSRGTGGSYEQYF. CDR3 DNA sequence: TGTGCCACCAGCAGAGGGACAGGGGGCTCCTACGAGCAGTACTTC. The chain carries TRBV15 and TRBJ2-7; 10 bases line up with TRBD1. The length of the CDR3 is 15 residues. Germline loops: CDR1 LNHNV, CDR2 YYDKDF (reference sequence). J lost 0 bases, V lost 1 base, and 0 bases had no gene match.

This clonotype came up many times. The chain uses TRBV12-3 or TRBV12-4 and TRBJ1-5; D is unclear. V lost 3 bases, J lost 4 bases, and 7 bases lay in between. This CDR3 has 13 residues. The CDR3 here is CASSFRPNQPQHF. For the CDR3, the DNA is TGTGCCAGCAGTTTCCGGCCGAATCAGCCCCAGCATTTT.

At least ten counts were recorded for this clonotype. This rearrangement joins TRBV2 to TRBJ2-4, with a possible D match to TRBD1 (6 bases). CDR1 and CDR2 (germline): SNHLY, FYNNEI. V shed 2 bases and J shed 0 bases, with 11 bases lying between them. There are 16 residues in the CDR3. Written as DNA, the CDR3 is TGTGCCAGCAGTGAATTGGGGACACAAGCCAAAAACATTCAGTACTTC. Encoded protein: CASSELGTQAKNIQYF.

This clonotype has at least ten counts. The rearrangement links TRBV2 to TRBJ2-5, with D unresolved. Per the germline V gene, CDR1 is SNHLY and CDR2 is FYNNEI. V was pared by 3 bases and J by 1 base, with 3 bases between. The CDR3 extends over 12 amino acids. CDR3 loop: CASSDLQETQYF. Written as DNA, the CDR3 is TGTGCCAGCAGTGACCTCCAAGAGACCCAGTACTTC.

A word on this clonotype: A much larger clone lies a single base off, so this may be a read error. The chain employs TRBV2 and TRBJ1-6; weak D call: TRBD1 (5 bases). Per the germline V gene, CDR1 is SNHLY and CDR2 is FYNNEI. The CDR3 is 15 residues long. The CDR3 nucleotides are TGTGCCAGCAGTTTTCAAGCAGGGTTCAATTCACCCCTCAACTTT. Protein sequence: CASSFQAGFNSPLNF. The variable domain in full, with the rest retrieved from reference TRBV2 and TRBJ1-6, is EPEVTQTPSHQVTQMGQEVILRCVPISNHLYFYWYRQILGQKVEFLVSFYNNEISEKSEIFDDQFSVERPDGSNFTLKIRSTKLEDSAMYFCASSFQAGFNSPLNFGNGTRLTVT.

The chain uses TRBV2 and TRBJ1-2; 10 positions match TRBD1. This CDR3 is 15 amino acids long. V was pared by 4 bases and J by 4 bases, with 6 bases of the junction left unmatched. Germline-derived CDR1 and CDR2 are SNHLY and FYNNEI. CDR3 in DNA: TGTGCCAGCAGTGGTTCGACAGGGGGCGGCTATGGCTACACCTTC. It yields the protein CASSGSTGGGYGYTF.

V is TRBV7-8 and J is TRBJ2-7; 8 positions match TRBD1. Looked up from germline, CDR1 is SGHVS and CDR2 is FQNEAQ. There are 16 residues in the CDR3. V gave up 5 bases and J gave up 4 bases; unmatched junction bases: 13. CDR3 sequence (DNA): TGTGCCAGCAGCCACCGACAGGGGAATTCCCCATACGAGCAGTACTTC. Translating it yields CASSHRQGNSPYEQYF.

Regarding this clonotype: In this CDR3 the conserved last residue, phenylalanine or tryptophan, is missing, so a read error is likely. This sequence joins TRBV18 and TRBJ1-1; D call uncertain. CDR3 length: 13 residues. Trimming removed 2 bases at V and 10 bases at J, with 14 bases between. The germline CDR1 and CDR2 sequences are KGHSH and LQKENI. CDR3 sequence (DNA): TGTGCCAGCTCACCATTTGAACGGCAGAGAGCTTTCACT. Its translation is CASSPFERQRAFT.